This T cell receptor beta chain stems from a study of T-cell memory formation after mild COVID-19. Study-wide results and limits: Balance between CD4 and CD8 was seen in clones contracting day 15 to 85, and a CD4+ lean was seen in later expanders. Within pre-infection memory, some responding clones were found, suggesting cross-reactive memory joined. CM and EM subsets held most contracting CD4+ clones; EMRA held CD8+ ones.

About this clonotype: Its antigen is as yet unknown.

This CDR3 has 14 amino acids. V gave up 9 bases and J gave up 8 bases, with 17 bases separating them. Germline CDR1 is MNHEY and CDR2 is SVGEGT. TCRdb passed the 5' RACE reads through MiXCR, listing each CDR3 protein once. The sample shows some 300,000 distinct CDR3 sequences, around 20% of them seen only once. This sequence joins TRBV6-2 or TRBV6-3 and TRBJ1-6; D possibly corresponds to TRBD1 (6 bases). The material sequenced was PBMCs or a T cell subset sorted from them (not recorded which). The receptor's source is a man aged 18 to 29 who had mild COVID-19 (a few samples of this study predate the infection). Cell type and time point are not known. CDR3 coding DNA: TGTGCCAGTTCACCTCAACAGGGACATTCACCCCTCCACTTT. Protein sequence: CASSPQQGHSPLHF.